This T cell receptor beta chain was sequenced during a study of blood T cell repertoires in COVID-19. At the level of the study: The samples span acute and convalescent COVID-19 from the United States, Italy and Spain. The cDNA or gDNA used as material had been derived from T cells, B-cell-depleted T cells, or PBMCs.

Participants spanned ages about 18 to 90 years and resided in 20 to 30 US areas. This clone was seen more than once but under ten times. Per the germline V gene, CDR1 is MNHNS and CDR2 is SASEGT. Trimming shortened V by 2 bases and J by 0 bases, and 7 bases separated the two germline ends. The CDR3 totals 14 residues. Per the study methods: Amplifying reference gene primers gave estimates of nucleated cell counts. Sequencing was performed with immunoSEQ multiplex PCR; in TCRdb, only in-frame clones are kept and a portion is missing. V, J and clone size are taken as reported in that table, and D and trimming were inferred from the DNA itself. The sample shows 350,000 to 450,000 clones, approximately 91% of them seen only once.

The specimen sequenced was PBMCs or T cells enriched from blood (not recorded which). The origin of this receptor is a woman between 40 and 55 years old who had been exposed to COVID-19. V usage is TRBV6-1 and J usage is TRBJ2-5, with D unclear. In DNA, the CDR3 is TGTGCCAGCAGTGAAAGGCGGTACCAAGAGACCCAGTACTTC. It encodes CASSERRYQETQYF.